This TCR beta chain was sequenced during a study of cytomegalovirus exposure and HLA in healthy donors. Study background: There were just under 400 genotyped donors. Of these, 81% fell in the genetic ancestry cluster associated with self-reported Caucasian donors.

In regard to this clone: Antigen unknown.

The study ran its PCR with 60 Vbeta and 13 Jbeta primers. Sequencing used immunoSEQ multiplex PCR; TCRdb keeps in-frame clones, though not all of them. Counted here are under 250,000 clones, approximately 78% occurring once; the ten biggest clones make up more than 0.45%. Points from the study as a whole: Productive rates of about 87% or about 30% were seen for most TCR beta V segments in an earlier analysis. Likely technical artifact: a cluster of highly shared sequence variants. Further analysis, carried out later, found HLA-associated TCR beta chains more clonally expanded than equally common other chains.

The TCR sequence derives from a boy younger than 18 in good health and CMV-seronegative. Sequencing used PBMCs.

In nucleotides, the CDR3 is TGTGCCAGCAGCCCGACAGTCTATAGCAATCAGCCCCAGCATTTT. Its protein is CASSPTVYSNQPQHF. This rearrangement joins TRBV27 to TRBJ1-5, with D perhaps TRBD1 (5 bases). This CDR3 spans 15 amino acids. Germline CDR1 and CDR2: MNHEY and SMNVEV (reference sequence). The V gene lost 6 bases and the J gene lost 0 bases, with 12 bases spanning the gap.